The sequence of this T cell receptor beta chain was determined in a study of T cells after yellow fever vaccination. V lost 1 base and J lost 1, with 11 bases in between. There are 15 residues in the CDR3. Germline V gives CDR1 LGHNA, CDR2 YSLEER. TCRdb itself ran the 5' RACE reads through MiXCR, one entry per CDR3 protein. In the table there are roughly 250,000 distinct CDR3 sequences, over 10% of which are singletons. In this sample, this clonotype turned up a few times. This sample comprised CD4+ T cells sorted from PBMCs, obtained 45 days after the yellow fever booster vaccination. The clonotype was recovered from a man aged 25-45 years who received the YFV17D yellow fever vaccine. The chain employs TRBV4-3 and TRBJ2-7, with D unclear. In DNA form, the CDR3 reads TGCGCCAGCAGCCAAGGAAACGCCCCTTCCTACGAGCAGTACTTC. Protein sequence: CASSQGNAPSYEQYF.